These 18 T cell receptor beta chains were sequenced from one sample in a study of blood T cell repertoires in COVID-19. Method: immunoSEQ multiplex PCR; TCRdb's copy keeps in-frame clones and lacks some. The profile shows about 280,000 clones, nearly 90% of them singletons. The sequencing input was peripheral blood. Receptors were obtained from a man between 18 and 35 years old with active or convalescent COVID-19.

The chain combines TRBV7-9 with TRBJ1-3, with 9 bases that match TRBD1. This CDR3 region has 17 residues. The V segment lost 4 bases and the J segment 3 bases; nucleotides outside the gene matches: 10. The germline V gene encodes CDR1 SEHNR and CDR2 FQNEAQ (reference sequence). The CDR3 DNA is TGTGCCAGCAGCTCGCACCGGACAGGGGAGCGTGGAAACACCATATATTTT. Residues: CASSSHRTGERGNTIYF. The whole variable domain, filled in from reference TRBV7-9 and TRBJ1-3, reads DTGVSQNPRHKITKRGQNVTFRCDPISEHNRLYWYRQTLGQGPEFLTYFQNEAQLEKSRLLSDRFSAERPKGSFSTLEIQRTEQGDSAMYLCASSSHRTGERGNTIYFGEGSWLTVV.

This rearrangement joins TRBV19 to TRBJ2-2, with 10 nucleotides matching TRBD2. From germline, CDR1 is LNHDA and CDR2 SQIVND (reference sequence). The V and J ends lost 10 bases and 5 bases, in that order; junction bases with no gene match: 10. This CDR3 has 15 amino acids. The CDR3 loop reads CATSMSSGGTGELFF. The CDR3 DNA follows: TGTGCCACCAGTATGAGTAGCGGGGGGACCGGGGAGCTGTTTTTT.

This chain uses TRBV12-1 with TRBJ1-1. TRBV12-1 is listed as a pseudogene. The CDR3 is 13 residues long. CDR3 bases: TGTGCCAGCAGCTTTACTAGGCCCACTGAAGCTTTCTTT. Translation gives CASSFTRPTEAFF.

DNA for the CDR3: TGTGCCAGCAGCCGTATTCAGACCCAGTACTTC. It is translated as CASSRIQTQYF. This chain links TRBV3-1 (or the pseudogene TRBV3-2) with TRBJ2-5; D remains unclear. V was clipped by 4 bases and J by 6 bases, with 6 bases between them. From germline, CDR1 is LGHDT and CDR2 YNNKEL (reference sequence). This CDR3 contains 11 residues.

This clone has just a few counts. Here the CDR3 DNA reads TGTGCCAGCAGATCGGGACAGGGGGCCTCCGGGGAGCTGTTTTTT. It is translated as CASRSGQGASGELFF. V is TRBV6-4 and J is TRBJ2-2; 12 positions agree with TRBD1. CDR1 is MRHNA and CDR2 is SNTAGT in the germline V gene. The CDR3 runs to 15 residues. Trimming at V came to 6 bases and at J to 6 bases, leaving 5 bases not matched to a gene.

The chain has TRBV19 and TRBJ1-1, with D possibly being TRBD1 (6 bases). The V end was cut by 6 bases, the J end by 0 bases, with 11 bases between. This CDR3 is 14 amino acids long. Per germline, CDR1 LNHDA and CDR2 SQIVND (reference sequence). This chain's CDR3 is CASSLTGLNTEAFF. The CDR3 DNA reads TGTGCCAGTAGCCTGACAGGCTTGAACACTGAAGCTTTCTTT. The full variable domain, with the rest looked up from reference TRBV19 and TRBJ1-1, is DGGITQSPKYLFRKEGQNVTLSCEQNLNHDAMYWYRQDPGQGLRLIYYSQIVNDFQKGDIAEGYSVSREKKESFPLTVTSAQKNPTAFYLCASSLTGLNTEAFFGQGTRLTVV.

The CDR3 DNA reads as TGTGCCAGCAGGCGGTCAGAGACCCAGTACTTC. Translation: CASRRSETQYF. The rearrangement joins TRBV2 to TRBJ2-5, with D hard to call. V dropped 6 bases and J dropped 4 bases, with 6 bases sitting between them. This CDR3 region has 11 residues. Germline CDR1 is SNHLY and CDR2 is FYNNEI.

V gene TRBV15 combines with J gene TRBJ1-4; the D gene is possibly TRBD1 (5 bases). The CDR3 consists of 18 residues. The germline V and J ends were trimmed by 0 bases and 5 bases, with 19 bases remaining between them. CDR1 is LNHNV and CDR2 is YYDKDF in the germline V gene (reference sequence). DNA for the CDR3: TGTGCCACCAGCAGAGATCCGCAGGGTTTGGAGATGAATGAAAAACTGTTTTTT. Amino acid sequence: CATSRDPQGLEMNEKLFF. Full variable domain (missing parts from reference TRBV15 and TRBJ1-4): DAMVIQNPRYQVTQFGKPVTLSCSQTLNHNVMYWYQQKSSQAPKLLFHYYDKDFNNEADTPDNFQSRRPNTSFCFLDIRSPGLGDTAMYLCATSRDPQGLEMNEKLFFGSGTQLSVL.

This chain connects TRBV19 to TRBJ1-6, with a tentative D call TRBD1 (6 bases). The CDR3 loop spans 14 amino acids. From germline, CDR1 is LNHDA and CDR2 SQIVND (reference sequence). V was shortened by 1 base and J by 8 bases, with 9 bases between the two germline ends. The CDR3 loop is CASSIVGQYSPLHF. CDR3 sequence (DNA): TGTGCCAGTAGTATAGTTGGACAGTATTCACCCCTCCACTTT. Using reference TRBV19 and TRBJ1-6 for the parts outside the CDR3, the full variable domain is DGGITQSPKYLFRKEGQNVTLSCEQNLNHDAMYWYRQDPGQGLRLIYYSQIVNDFQKGDIAEGYSVSREKKESFPLTVTSAQKNPTAFYLCASSIVGQYSPLHFGNGTRLTVT.

This chain joins TRBV29-1 and TRBJ2-2; a weak D match, TRBD1 (5 bases). The CDR3 contains 15 residues. Trimming shortened V by 1 base and J by 1 base, and 10 bases separated the two germline ends. Germline CDR1 is SQVTM and CDR2 is ANQGSEA. CDR3: CSVEVVTGNTGELFF. CDR3 DNA sequence: TGCAGCGTTGAAGTCGTTACAGGGAACACCGGGGAGCTGTTTTTT.

This rearrangement joins TRBV11-2 to TRBJ1-5, with a weak D call TRBD1 (6 bases). The CDR3 loop spans 18 amino acids. CDR1 is SGHAT and CDR2 is FQNNGV in the germline V gene. V was cut by 0 bases and J by 5 bases, with 20 bases left in between. The CDR3 bases are TGTGCCAGCAGCTTAGATTATTGGGCAGGGGTGGTGCATCAGCCCCAGCATTTT. Amino acids: CASSLDYWAGVVHQPQHF.

V is TRBV20-1 and J is TRBJ1-6; unclear D gene. The V gene lost 3 bases and the J gene lost 8 bases, with 17 bases spanning the gap. The length of the CDR3 is 15 residues. In germline, CDR1 is DFQATT, CDR2 SNEGSKA (reference sequence). The CDR3 bases are TGCAGTGCTAGTCTCTACCGGGTCCCAGATTCACCCCTCCACTTT. Its protein is CSASLYRVPDSPLHF.

The chain is built from TRBV7-9 and TRBJ1-1, with 10 bases matching TRBD1. V gave up 5 bases and J gave up 5 bases; unmatched junction bases: 8. The CDR3 has 15 amino acids. Germline V gene data show CDR1 as SEHNR and CDR2 as FQNEAQ (reference sequence). The CDR3 spells CASSRDGQGGTEAFF. The DNA of the CDR3 is TGTGCCAGCAGCCGGGACGGACAGGGGGGGACTGAAGCTTTCTTT.

This sequence joins TRBV3-1 (or the pseudogene TRBV3-2) and TRBJ1-6, with D uncertain. The CDR3 has 11 amino acids. The V gene's germline CDR1 is LGHDT and CDR2 YNNKEL (reference sequence). Trimming removed 5 bases from V and 8 bases from J, with 4 bases in between. The CDR3 reads CASSGDSPLHF. CDR3 coding DNA: TGTGCCAGCAGCGGAGATTCACCCCTCCACTTT.

CDR3 DNA: TGTGCCAGCAGCCAAGACAAAAGGGGGTTAGATTTGAACACTGAAGCTTTCTTT. It is translated as CASSQDKRGLDLNTEAFF. The V call is TRBV3-1 (or the pseudogene TRBV3-2), the J call TRBJ1-1, with D maybe TRBD1 (6 bases). Trimming removed 0 bases at V and 0 bases at J, with 17 bases between. The CDR3 runs to 18 residues. Germline V gene sequence: CDR1 LGHDT, CDR2 YNNKEL (reference sequence).

V gene TRBV12-5 combines with J gene TRBJ2-4; TRBD1 is a possible D gene (6 bases). The V and J ends lost 4 bases and 4 bases respectively, with 23 bases between them. The CDR3 totals 18 residues. The germline gives CDR1 LGHNT, CDR2 FRNRAP. CDR3 in amino acids: CASGSPSSEQGIKNIQYF. The CDR3 nucleotides read TGTGCTAGTGGTTCCCCCTCGAGCGAACAGGGTATTAAAAACATTCAGTACTTC.

This chain links TRBV5-1 with TRBJ1-4, with D tentatively TRBD1 (5 bases). The V end was cut by 6 bases, the J end by 6 bases, with 15 bases between. Germline loops: CDR1 SGHRS, CDR2 YFSETQ. The length of the CDR3 is 14 residues. The CDR3 nucleotides read TGCGCCAGCACAACTGGGGCGAGTCATGAAAAACTGTTTTTT. Translating it yields CASTTGASHEKLFF.

The V gene is TRBV6-5, the J gene TRBJ1-1, with no clear D. This CDR3 contains 13 residues. V lost 6 bases to trimming and J lost 1 base, with 9 bases between them. From germline, CDR1 is MNHEY and CDR2 SVGAGI. The CDR3 nucleotides are TGTGCCAGCAGCTCCCGCAGGAACACTGAAGCTTTCTTT. This translates into CASSSRRNTEAFF.